Following are 8 T cell receptor beta chains from one sample sequenced in a study of response to subunit inactivated influenza vaccine (dated by TCRdb to between 2018 and 2020). The library was made by RT-PCR. TCRdb lists the instrument as Illumina HiSeq 2500. TCRdb ran its own pipeline on the public reads, namely fastp trimming at Q25 and MiXCR clone calling, and kept in-frame beta chains. Rows matching on CDR3 protein sequence are summarized as one entry with the most common DNA and genes. The sample data list 630,000 or so distinct CDR3 sequences, and around a sixth of these were observed just once. The top ten hold 11% of the sample. The sample was PBMCs from blood, taken 12 days after vaccination. All receptors come from a man between 45 and 60 years old who received an inactivated influenza vaccine. Donor details come from another sample of the same person, matched by shared clones.

This clonotype was seen at least ten times. The CDR3 protein is CASSYTGELFF. The CDR3 region has the DNA TGTGCCAGCAGTTATACCGGGGAGCTGTTTTTT. This rearrangement joins TRBV12-3 or TRBV12-4 to TRBJ2-2; D is unresolved. Deletions cut 4 bases from V and 5 bases from J, with 2 bases between. This CDR3 comprises 11 residues.

This clonotype was observed many times. The V call is TRBV29-1, the J call TRBJ2-5; TRBD1 agrees at 9 bases. The CDR3 length is 13 residues. V lost 7 bases, J lost 5 bases, and 8 bases stayed unmatched. In germline, CDR1 is SQVTM, CDR2 ANQGSEA. The chain's CDR3 is CSATGGVVETQYF. In DNA, the CDR3 is TGCAGCGCGACAGGGGGGGTTGTGGAGACCCAGTACTTC.

This clonotype was seen ten or more times. This chain links TRBV5-1 with TRBJ1-4; TRBD1 matches 9 bases. With 4 bases clipped from V and 8 bases from J, the junction kept 12 bases outside the gene matches. The CDR3 has 16 residues. Germline loops: CDR1 SGHRS, CDR2 YFSETQ. The CDR3 sequence is CASSPGPTGGKEKLFF. The CDR3 bases are TGCGCCAGCAGCCCGGGGCCAACAGGGGGCAAGGAAAAACTGTTTTTT.

The table lists this clonotype with a few counts. The V and J genes are TRBV28 and TRBJ2-3, with 7 bases identical to TRBD2. The length of the CDR3 is 15 residues. V shed 6 bases and J 2 bases; nucleotides not matched to a gene: 8. The germline V gene encodes CDR1 MDHEN and CDR2 SYDVKM. This CDR3 is CASSRSGYDTDTQYF. Here the CDR3 DNA reads TGTGCCAGCAGCCGTAGCGGGTATGACACAGATACGCAGTATTTT.

V and J are TRBV7-2 and TRBJ2-1; a possible D gene is TRBD1 (6 bases). Germline loops: CDR1 SGHTA, CDR2 FQGNSA. The CDR3 is made up of 14 amino acids. Trimming took 5 bases from V and 7 from J, leaving 15 bases between them. CDR3 nucleotide sequence: TGTGCCAGCAGCCCGGCGATGGGGGCAAATGAGCAGTTCTTC. This gives the protein CASSPAMGANEQFF.

This chain uses TRBV4-3 with TRBJ2-7, with D tentatively TRBD1 (6 bases). Germline CDR1 LGHNA, CDR2 YSLEER. Trimming took off 3 bases at V and 0 bases at J, with 9 bases between the two ends. The CDR3 runs to 14 residues. CDR3 residues: CASSHGDNSYEQYF. The CDR3 bases are TGCGCCAGCAGCCATGGGGACAACTCCTACGAGCAGTACTTC.

The table lists this clonotype with a few counts. The chain joins TRBV6-1 to TRBJ1-5; D not certain. The CDR3 covers 15 residues. The ends were cut back, 7 bases at V and 0 bases at J, with 13 bases in the middle. Germline V gene lookup returns CDR1 MNHNS and CDR2 SASEGT. The DNA for the CDR3 is TGTGCCAGCACCCTGGGAGGAGATAGCAATCAGCCCCAGCATTTT. This sequence encodes CASTLGGDSNQPQHF.

The chain combines TRBV12-3 or TRBV12-4 with TRBJ2-7; no clear D. V lost 3 bases and J lost 7, with 16 bases in between. The CDR3 runs 14 residues. The CDR3 protein is CASSLSALDGEQYF. Written as DNA, the CDR3 is TGTGCCAGCAGTTTGAGCGCTCTTGATGGGGAGCAGTACTTC.